The 25 T cell receptor beta chains below all came from one sample that was sequenced in a study of T cells in Graves' hyperthyroidism and ophthalmopathy. Amplified regions were TCR beta CDR3 sequences from RNA transcripts. The primer set for the first-round RT-PCR of the TCR CDR3 was HTBI. TCRdb reprocessed the multiplex PCR reads via MiXCR and lists one record per CDR3 protein. The sample lists 96,000 or so distinct CDR3 sequences; just over 50% were seen once. The sequencing sample was made of blood. The receptors shown here come from a woman aged 40 to 49 with Graves' hyperthyroidism.

Only one count was recorded for this clonotype. The chain carries TRBV19 and TRBJ1-5; D ambiguous. The CDR3 contains 13 residues. Trimming pared 5 bases from V and 5 bases from J, leaving 10 bases between. Germline assignment: CDR1 LNHDA and CDR2 SQIVND (reference sequence). The CDR3 coding sequence is TGTGCCAGTAGTTGGCAGGCGGATCAGCCCCAGCATTTT. Translation gives CASSWQADQPQHF.

This clonotype was counted at least ten times. One end of the junction fails to match germline, which may point to a read error. V usage is TRBV5-8 and J usage is TRBJ2-7, with D uncertain. This CDR3 has 12 amino acids. The germline CDR1 and CDR2 sequences are SGHTS and YDEGEE. The CDR3 sequence is CASSLGSCEQYF. The CDR3 region has the DNA TGTGCCAGCAGCTTGGGCTCCTGCGAGCAGTACTTC.

This clonotype was observed many times. This chain uses TRBV6-2 or TRBV6-3 with TRBJ2-5, with 11 nucleotides matching TRBD2. Per germline, CDR1 MNHEY and CDR2 SVGEGT. V shed 7 bases, J shed 3 bases, and the junction held 1 base outside the gene matches. The length of the CDR3 is 13 residues. CDR3 DNA sequence: TGTGCCAGCACACTAGCGGGAGAAGAGACCCAGTACTTC. Protein sequence: CASTLAGEETQYF.

This chain joins TRBV2 and TRBJ2-7; TRBD1 might be the D (5 bases). Between the trimmed V and J ends, which lost 6 bases and 0 bases, there was a span of 12 bases. Germline V CDR1 and CDR2: SNHLY, FYNNEI. CDR3 length: 14 amino acids. The DNA of the CDR3 is TGTGCCAGCAGAAGGACACCTGGCTCCTACGAGCAGTACTTC. Its protein is CASRRTPGSYEQYF.

The chain carries TRBV20-1 and TRBJ2-5; 7 bases match TRBD1. V shed 0 bases and J 4 bases; nucleotides not matched to a gene: 8. The CDR3 covers 15 residues. Germline CDR1 and CDR2: DFQATT and SNEGSKA (reference sequence). CDR3: CSARDEQGNGETQYF. The CDR3 nucleotides are TGCAGTGCTAGAGATGAACAGGGGAACGGAGAGACCCAGTACTTC.

The chain carries TRBV7-9 and TRBJ1-6; TRBD1 aligns across 11 bases. The CDR3 spans 15 residues. Trimming took 1 base from V and 7 from J; bases not matched to a gene: 0. CDR1 and CDR2 from the germline V gene are SEHNR and FQNEAQ (reference sequence). The CDR3: CASSLGDRGNSPLHF. In DNA form, the CDR3 reads TGTGCCAGCAGCTTAGGGGACAGGGGGAATTCACCCCTCCACTTT.

In its sample, this clonotype was seen many times. CDR3 protein: CSADTGADGTQYF. The CDR3, as DNA: TGCAGCGCCGACACGGGGGCGGACGGGACCCAGTACTTC. The rearrangement joins TRBV29-1 to TRBJ2-5; D is perhaps TRBD1 or TRBD2 (6 bases each). The CDR3 is 13 amino acids. V was pared by 7 bases and J by 7 bases, with 19 bases between. Looked up from germline, CDR1 is SQVTM and CDR2 is ANQGSEA.

Notes on this clonotype: Its ends do not fully match the called genes, so a read error is possible. This chain joins TRBV7-8 and TRBJ1-5; D unclear. CDR3 size: 17 residues. Germline V gives CDR1 SGHVS, CDR2 FQNEAQ. CDR3 coding DNA: TGTGCTAGCAGCCCCTGGCCCTCCTATGAGACCAATCAGCCCCAGCATTTT. Translating it yields CASSPWPSYETNQPQHF.

On this clonotype: One junction end does not reproduce the germline sequence, and a read error may be involved. The rearrangement links TRBV7-9 to TRBJ2-6, with D possibly being TRBD2 (6 bases). CDR1 is SEHNR, CDR2 FQNEAQ, per germline (reference sequence). The CDR3 totals 14 residues. CDR3 sequence: CASSRTAGMNTEAF. The CDR3 nucleotides are TGTGCCAGCAGCCGTACGGCGGGGATGAACACTGAAGCTTTC. Looking up the rest from reference TRBV7-9 and TRBJ2-6 gives the full variable domain: DTGVSQNPRHKITKRGQNVTFRCDPISEHNRLYWYRQTLGQGPEFLTYFQNEAQLEKSRLLSDRFSAERPKGSFSTLEIQRTEQGDSAMYLCASSRTAGMNTEAFGAGSRLTVL.

This sequence joins TRBV12-3 or TRBV12-4 and TRBJ1-1; D is possibly TRBD1 (6 bases). The V and J ends lost 5 bases and 1 base respectively, with 14 bases between them. The CDR3 totals 15 residues. DNA for the CDR3: TGTGCCAGCAGTATACAGGGCGGTTGGAACACTGAAGCTTTCTTT. Its translation: CASSIQGGWNTEAFF.

This clonotype has more than one count but fewer than ten. V is TRBV9 and J is TRBJ1-4; possible D gene TRBD1, 5 bases. The CDR3 covers 14 residues. Germline V CDR1 and CDR2: SGDLS, YYNGEE. V was trimmed by 4 bases and J by 6 bases, leaving 13 bases between them. The chain's CDR3 is CASSPGTGHEKLFF. DNA for the CDR3: TGTGCCAGCAGCCCAGGGACCGGGCATGAAAAACTGTTTTTT.

This clonotype has a count of ten or more. The V and J genes are TRBV19 and TRBJ2-3, with a tentative D call TRBD2 (5 bases). V was cut by 3 bases and J by 2 bases, with 6 bases left in between. Looked up from germline, CDR1 is LNHDA and CDR2 is SQIVND (reference sequence). The CDR3 covers 13 residues. CDR3 nucleotides: TGTGCCAGTAGTATCCGGGACACAGATACGCAGTATTTT. This translates into CASSIRDTDTQYF.

V usage is TRBV21-1 and J usage is TRBJ2-7; the table calls TRBD2, which could not be checked here. TRBV21-1 is recorded as a pseudogene. The CDR3 spans 14 residues. CDR3 nucleotides: TGTGCCAGCAGCACTAGCGGGAGGGTTAGCGAGCAGTACTTC. Its translation is CASSTSGRVSEQYF.

This clonotype was detected many times. The J gene is TRBJ1-1, the V gene TRBV7-2; TRBD1 is a possible D gene (6 bases). Germline V lookup: CDR1 SGHTA, CDR2 FQGNSA. The V gene lost 6 bases and the J gene lost 5 bases, with 13 bases spanning the gap. The CDR3 loop spans 13 amino acids. The CDR3 sequence is CASSPTGRTEAFF. CDR3 bases: TGTGCCAGCAGTCCGACAGGACGAACTGAAGCTTTCTTT.

The rearrangement links TRBV20-1 to TRBJ1-3, with D unclear. The CDR3 extends over 14 amino acids. V was shortened by 0 bases and J by 7 bases, with 13 bases between the two germline ends. The germline V gene has CDR1 DFQATT and CDR2 SNEGSKA (reference sequence). CDR3 coding DNA: TGCAGTGCTAGAGACCCTCTAGCGGAGAACACCATATATTTT. Protein: CSARDPLAENTIYF.

In its sample, this clonotype was seen many times. V usage is TRBV24-1 and J usage is TRBJ2-5; 7 positions match TRBD1. Losses at the gene ends were 9 bases for V and 4 bases for J; bases not matched to a gene: 1. Germline V lookup: CDR1 KGHDR, CDR2 SFDVKD. The CDR3 loop spans 11 amino acids. For the CDR3, the DNA is TGTGCCACCTCAGGGGGAGAGACCCAGTACTTC. It is translated as CATSGGETQYF.

This clonotype has a count of ten or more. The CDR3 coding sequence is TGTGCCAGCAGCCAAGAACGGCCGGGGGCCCAGTACTTC. Translated, it gives CASSQERPGAQYF. The chain employs TRBV4-2 and TRBJ2-5; TRBD2 is a possible D gene (6 bases). V lost 0 bases, J lost 9 bases, and 11 bases lay in between. The CDR3 has 13 residues. Germline CDR1 LGHNA, CDR2 YNFKEQ.

The V gene is TRBV10-3, the J gene TRBJ2-5; no firm D call. This CDR3 region has 14 residues. The germline gives CDR1 ENHRY, CDR2 SYGVKD. Trimming left V 4 bases short and J 5 bases short, with 14 bases between. The CDR3 region is CAISAAGFRETQYF. CDR3 DNA sequence: TGTGCCATCAGTGCGGCCGGGTTTCGTGAGACCCAGTACTTC.

V gene TRBV2 combines with J gene TRBJ2-5, with D possibly TRBD2 on 7 matching bases. V was pared by 7 bases and J by 2 bases, with 14 bases between. Germline lookup yields CDR1 SNHLY and CDR2 FYNNEI. This CDR3 is 14 amino acids long. CDR3 in amino acids: CASTLEGGQETQYF. CDR3 in DNA: TGTGCCAGCACCCTCGAGGGGGGGCAAGAGACCCAGTACTTC.

The chain is built from TRBV29-1 and TRBJ2-3, with D possibly matching TRBD1 (5 bases). Trimming took off 7 bases at V and 11 bases at J, with 34 bases between the two ends. This CDR3 contains 17 residues. Looked up from germline, CDR1 is SQVTM and CDR2 is ANQGSEA. The CDR3 DNA follows: TGCAGCGACTTTCAGGGTAGTGGTGGAGAAAGCTCCTACGAGCAGTATTTT. This gives the protein CSDFQGSGGESSYEQYF.

Here the CDR3 reads CASRSGGGSGYTF. The DNA of the CDR3 is TGTGCCAGCAGGTCAGGGGGCGGGAGCGGCTACACCTTC. The chain links TRBV6-5 to TRBJ1-2, with 8 bases that match TRBD1. This CDR3 spans 13 amino acids. The germline gives CDR1 MNHEY, CDR2 SVGAGI. V lost 6 bases to trimming and J lost 8 bases; unmatched junction nucleotides: 8.

The CDR3 protein is CASSLGRVVGMELFF. The DNA of the CDR3 is TGTGCCAGCAGCTTAGGTCGCGTAGTCGGTATGGAGCTGTTTTTT. The rearrangement links TRBV7-2 to TRBJ2-2, with unresolved D. The ends were cut back, 1 base at V and 10 bases at J, with 16 bases in the middle. Germline CDR1 SGHTA, CDR2 FQGNSA. The CDR3 runs 15 residues.

Details on this clonotype: Possible read error: a much larger clone is one base away. This chain uses TRBV29-1 with TRBJ2-3; D tentatively reads TRBD1 or TRBD2 (5 bases each). With 6 bases removed from V and 4 bases from J, the gap between germline ends came to 20 bases. The germline gives CDR1 SQVTM, CDR2 ANQGSEA. The CDR3 is 15 residues long. The CDR3 here is CSVVPLGTHPDTQYF. CDR3 nucleotide sequence: TGCAGCGTGGTCCCACTAGGGACCCACCCAGATACGCAGTATTTT.

A remark on this clonotype: Possible read error: a much larger clone is one base away. The chain joins TRBV12-3 or TRBV12-4 to TRBJ1-2; no clear D gene. Trimming took off 5 bases at V and 3 bases at J, with 16 bases between the two ends. The CDR3 totals 15 residues. The DNA of the CDR3 is TGTGCCAGCAGTCAAACGGGAATTATTGACTATGGCTACACCTTC. This translates into CASSQTGIIDYGYTF.

This rearrangement joins TRBV7-2 to TRBJ2-2, with 8 bases aligning to TRBD1. The CDR3 runs 15 residues. Unmatched junction bases numbered 7, after V lost 9 bases and J lost 1 base. Germline V lookup: CDR1 SGHTA, CDR2 FQGNSA. The CDR3 nucleotides read TGTGCCAGTAGTCCCGGGACAGGGAACACCGGGGAGCTGTTTTTT. Encoded protein: CASSPGTGNTGELFF.